These 10 T cell receptor beta chains came from one sample sequenced in a study of cytomegalovirus exposure and HLA in healthy donors. This table comes from immunoSEQ multiplex PCR, and its TCRdb copy is limited to in-frame clones, with some not included. This repertoire shows some 140,000 clones, around 85% found once; its top ten account for roughly 3%. Sequencing used PBMCs. The receptors were gathered from a man aged 18-30 years in good health and CMV-seronegative.

The chain carries TRBV14 and TRBJ2-7, with D unresolved. The length of the CDR3 is 11 residues. Trimming removed 8 bases from V and 0 bases from J, with 5 bases in between. Looked up from germline, CDR1 is SGHDN and CDR2 is FVKESK. In DNA form, the CDR3 reads TGTGCCAGCGCCGGCTCCTACGAGCAGTACTTC. This encodes CASAGSYEQYF.

The chain has TRBV4-3 and TRBJ2-1; 8 bases align to TRBD2. This CDR3 region has 17 residues. After removal of 0 bases from V and 2 bases from J, the junction contained 6 bases not matched to a gene. Germline values: CDR1 LGHNA, CDR2 YSLEER. CDR3 sequence: CASSQETERETYNEQFF. The CDR3 DNA is TGCGCCAGCAGCCAAGAGACGGAGCGGGAGACCTACAATGAGCAGTTCTTC.

The chain recombines TRBV29-1 with TRBJ2-2; perhaps TRBD2 as D (5 bases). Germline values: CDR1 SQVTM, CDR2 ANQGSEA. V was clipped by 5 bases and J by 1 base, with 11 bases between them. The CDR3 sequence is 14 residues long. The CDR3 protein is CSVRGRGNTGELFF. CDR3 sequence (DNA): TGCAGCGTTCGAGGACGGGGGAACACCGGGGAGCTGTTTTTT.

This chain links TRBV9 with TRBJ2-3; a weak D match, TRBD2 (6 bases). This CDR3 is built from 15 residues. Germline CDR1 SGDLS, CDR2 YYNGEE. The germline V and J ends were trimmed by 1 base and 1 base, with 10 bases remaining between them. This chain's CDR3 is CASSVLASGTDTQYF. The CDR3 coding sequence is TGTGCCAGCAGCGTACTAGCGTCTGGCACAGATACGCAGTATTTT. The complete variable domain, with remaining parts taken from reference TRBV9 and TRBJ2-3, reads DSGVTQTPKHLITATGQRVTLRCSPRSGDLSVYWYQQSLDQGLQFLIQYYNGEERAKGNILERFSAQQFPDLHSELNLSSLELGDSALYFCASSVLASGTDTQYFGPGTRLTVL.

This clone was recorded once. The V and J genes are TRBV27 and TRBJ1-5; TRBD1 agrees at 7 bases. CDR1 is MNHEY, CDR2 SMNVEV, per germline (reference sequence). With 0 bases clipped from V and 0 bases from J, the junction kept 8 bases outside the gene matches. This CDR3 has 18 amino acids. As DNA, the CDR3 is TGTGCCAGCAGTTTATCAGGGACAGCCGACGATAGCAATCAGCCCCAGCATTTT. Protein: CASSLSGTADDSNQPQHF.

The chain joins TRBV9 to TRBJ1-3; D might be TRBD1 (6 bases). V was pared by 4 bases and J by 0 bases, with 17 bases between. From germline, CDR1 is SGDLS and CDR2 YYNGEE. The CDR3 is 17 residues long. CDR3 nucleotide sequence: TGTGCCAGCAGCCGAGCGGGACAACCGTTCTCTGGAAACACCATATATTTT. Its protein is CASSRAGQPFSGNTIYF.

The chain couples TRBV4-2 to TRBJ2-2; D not certain. V gave up 1 base and J gave up 1 base, with 7 bases separating them. The germline CDR1 and CDR2 sequences are LGHNA and YNFKEQ. The CDR3 consists of 15 residues. The CDR3 DNA reads as TGTGCCAGCAGCCAAGCTACCTTGAACACCGGGGAGCTGTTTTTT. As protein: CASSQATLNTGELFF.

The rearrangement links TRBV14 to TRBJ1-3; D remains ambiguous. The CDR3 has 15 residues. From germline, CDR1 is SGHDN and CDR2 FVKESK. The V end lost 4 bases, the J end lost 4 bases, and 14 bases lay between the germline ends. The CDR3 coding sequence is TGTGCCAGCAGCCCCCGCGAAGCACTGGGAAACACCATATATTTT. Amino acids: CASSPREALGNTIYF.

The rearrangement links TRBV21-1 to TRBJ2-7; the D segment call TRBD1 is taken from the table without a DNA check. TRBV21-1 corresponds to a pseudogene. The CDR3 loop spans 15 amino acids. The CDR3 DNA is TGTGCCAGCAGCAAAGCGGTACAGGGGGCCTACGAGCAGTACTTC. Protein sequence: CASSKAVQGAYEQYF.

The V and J genes are TRBV5-1 and TRBJ1-1; D may be TRBD1 (6 bases). Germline CDR1 reads SGHRS; CDR2 reads YFSETQ. The CDR3 spans 14 residues. V gave up 6 bases and J gave up 0 bases, with 12 bases separating them. This chain's CDR3 is CASTLDRMNTEAFF. The DNA of the CDR3 is TGCGCCAGCACACTGGACAGAATGAACACTGAAGCTTTCTTT.